A selection of T cell receptor beta chains follows, all from one sample in a study of blood T cells in healthy people across ages. TCRdb reprocessed the 5' RACE reads with MiXCR, giving one entry per CDR3 protein. Of about 780,000 distinct CDR3 sequences listed, 46% are singletons. Sample: blood. The receptor set was obtained from a man at least 80 years old in good health. Each CDR3 is given with its conserved first and last residue. D genes are given only for firm matches. The size entry is marked missing in some rows and otherwise reads once, few, many or a size class.

j_gene | v_gene | abundance | d_gene | CDR3aa | CDR3nt
TRBJ2-1 | TRBV3-1 | - | - | CASSRRSSYNEQFF | TGTGCCAGCAGCCGACGGAGCTCCTACAATGAGCAGTTCTTC
TRBJ2-2 | TRBV24-1 | - | - | CATSDPTSSKSWTGELFF | TGTGCCACCAGTGACCCTACTAGCAGTAAGTCGTGGACCGGGGAGCTGTTTTTT
TRBJ2-3 | TRBV18 | few | TRBD2 | CASSPPRIAGSTDTQYF | TGTGCCAGCTCACCACCGAGAATAGCGGGTAGCACAGATACGCAGTATTTT
TRBJ2-5 | TRBV20-1 | - | - | CSAPELAFETQYF | TGCAGTGCACCGGAGTTAGCCTTTGAGACCCAGTACTTC
TRBJ1-5 | TRBV12-3/TRBV12-4 | - | TRBD1 | CASRATGISNQPQHF | TGTGCCAGCAGGGCGACAGGGATCAGCAATCAGCCCCAGCATTTT
TRBJ1-1 | TRBV28 | - | - | CASSLERDNTEAFF | TGTGCCAGCAGTTTAGAGAGGGATAACACTGAAGCTTTCTTT
TRBJ2-7 | TRBV9 | few | TRBD2 | CASSVGAAGDYEQYF | TGTGCCAGCAGCGTAGGGGCAGCGGGAGATTACGAGCAGTACTTC
TRBJ2-1 | TRBV7-9 | - | TRBD1 | CASSLATQGTNEQFF | TGTGCCAGCAGCTTAGCAACACAGGGGACCAATGAGCAGTTCTTC
TRBJ1-2 | TRBV13 | - | - | CASSLGTQGLDYGYTF | TGTGCCAGCAGCTTAGGGACCCAGGGACTAGACTATGGCTACACCTTC
TRBJ2-7 | TRBV12-3/TRBV12-4 | - | TRBD1 | CASSTPGQRISYEQYF | TGTGCCAGCAGCACCCCGGGACAGCGAATTTCCTACGAGCAGTACTTC
TRBJ2-1 | TRBV5-1 | - | TRBD1 | CASSSASGGALDEQFF | TGCGCCAGCAGCTCGGCGTCAGGGGGCGCCTTGGATGAGCAGTTCTTC
TRBJ2-7 | TRBV29-1 | many | - | CSVALGGRGEQYF | TGCAGCGTCGCCCTAGGCGGCCGCGGCGAGCAGTACTTC
TRBJ1-6 | TRBV12-3/TRBV12-4 | - | TRBD1 | CASSAGTGLSPLHF | TGTGCCAGCAGTGCCGGGACAGGGTTATCACCCCTCCACTTT
TRBJ2-7 | TRBV19 | - | TRBD1 | CASSLPDRAYEQYF | TGTGCCAGTAGTTTACCGGACAGGGCCTACGAGCAGTACTTC
TRBJ2-5 | TRBV20-1 | few | TRBD2 | CSAPKRTASGVTYNEQYF | TGCAGTGCGCCGAAGAGGACGGCTAGCGGGGTCACTTACAATGAGCAGTACTTC
TRBJ2-1 | TRBV12-3/TRBV12-4 | - | TRBD2 | CASSSQSGTRGKSSYNEQFF | TGTGCCAGCAGTTCTCAAAGCGGGACGCGGGGAAAGAGCTCCTACAATGAGCAGTTCTTC
TRBJ2-7 | TRBV27 | - | - | CASSLSNRGYYEQYF | TGTGCCAGCAGTTTATCGAACAGAGGATACTACGAGCAGTACTTC
TRBJ2-5 | TRBV4-2 | many | TRBD2 | CASSQDGTIGETQYF | TGTGCCAGCAGCCAAGACGGGACTATAGGGGAGACCCAGTACTTC
TRBJ2-1 | TRBV14 | few | TRBD2 | CASSQGPTSGRAWSYNEQFF | TGTGCCAGCAGCCAAGGACCGACTAGCGGGAGGGCCTGGTCCTACAATGAGCAGTTCTTC
TRBJ2-5 | TRBV30 | few | TRBD1 | CAWRTGGAETQYF | TGTGCCTGGAGAACAGGGGGCGCGGAGACCCAGTACTTC
TRBJ2-2 | TRBV24-1 | many | - | CATRGRGTSNTGELFF | TGTGCCACCAGGGGAAGGGGGACCTCGAACACCGGGGAGCTGTTTTTT
TRBJ2-7 | TRBV7-2 | many | - | CASSLPYSYEQYF | TGTGCCAGCAGCTTACCGTACTCCTACGAGCAGTACTTC
TRBJ2-1 | TRBV3-1 | - | TRBD2 | CASSRLAGGNNEQFF | TGTGCCAGCAGCCGACTAGCGGGAGGGAACAATGAGCAGTTCTTC
TRBJ1-2 | TRBV27 | once | - | CASSFGPGRVNYGYTF | -
TRBJ1-4 | TRBV27 | few | TRBD1 | CASSFTLGQGPTNEKLFF | TGTGCCAGCAGTTTTACGCTTGGACAGGGACCAACTAATGAAAAACTGTTTTTT
TRBJ2-2 | TRBV24-1 | few | - | CATSDPTASITGELFF | TGTGCCACCAGTGACCCGACAGCTTCGATCACCGGGGAGCTGTTTTTT
TRBJ2-2 | TRBV27 | once | TRBD2 | CASSSNGLDAGELFF | TGTGCCAGCAGTTCGAATGGACTAGACGCCGGGGAGCTGTTTTTT
TRBJ2-5 | TRBV7-2 | few | - | CASSPKAVVESQYF | TGTGCCAGCAGCCCTAAAGCGGTGGTTGAGTCCCAGTACTTC
TRBJ2-7 | TRBV20-1 | many | TRBD2 | CSASVPSGSHEQYF | TGCAGTGCTAGTGTCCCTAGCGGGAGTCACGAGCAGTACTTC
TRBJ2-1 | TRBV7-3 | - | TRBD1 | CASSTGGSWYNEQFF | TGTGCCAGCAGCACAGGGGGTTCGTGGTACAATGAGCAGTTCTTC
TRBJ2-7 | TRBV12-3/TRBV12-4 | - | TRBD2 | CASSPLGGEGYEQYF | TGTGCCAGCAGTCCCCTCGGGGGGGAGGGCTACGAGCAGTACTTC
TRBJ2-1 | TRBV3-1 | - | - | CASSPMGGGGFGEQFF | TGTGCCAGCAGCCCAATGGGGGGGGGCGGATTCGGTGAGCAGTTTTTC
TRBJ2-3 | TRBV6-6 | few | - | CASSYQATSTDTQYF | TGTGCCAGCAGTTACCAAGCGACGAGCACAGATACGCAGTATTTT
TRBJ2-1 | TRBV12-3/TRBV12-4 | - | - | CASSPKDTYDHEQFF | TGTGCCAGCAGTCCGAAGGACACATATGACCATGAGCAGTTCTTC
TRBJ2-3 | TRBV20-1 | - | - | CSAVGTSTDTQYF | TGCAGTGCCGTGGGAACCAGCACAGATACGCAGTATTTT
TRBJ2-3 | TRBV9 | - | - | CASSPVAVTDTQYF | TGTGCCAGCAGCCCTGTAGCGGTCACAGATACGCAGTATTTT
TRBJ2-2 | TRBV2 | few | - | CATSPGTPANTGELFF | TGTGCCACAAGCCCCGGGACTCCAGCGAACACCGGGGAGCTGTTTTTT
TRBJ2-5 | TRBV6-2/TRBV6-3 | few | - | CASSSGTQYF | TGTGCCAGCAGTTCAGGGACCCAGTACTTC
TRBJ1-2 | TRBV6-1 | once | TRBD1 | CASSDVQGSNYGYTF | TGTGCCAGCAGTGACGTACAGGGGTCTAACTATGGCTACACCTTC
TRBJ2-7 | TRBV5-1 | many | - | CASSNIRTTAEQYF | TGCGCCAGCAGCAACATCCGGACCACCGCCGAGCAGTACTTC
TRBJ2-5 | TRBV5-1 | - | - | CASSPDRVGETQYF | TGCGCCAGCAGCCCAGACAGAGTGGGGGAGACCCAGTACTTC
TRBJ1-3 | TRBV12-3/TRBV12-4 | - | TRBD1 | CASSQGQGNTIYF | TGTGCCAGCAGTCAGGGACAGGGAAACACCATATATTTT
TRBJ1-3 | TRBV6-5 | once | - | CASQSSGNTIYF | TGTGCCAGCCAGAGCTCTGGAAACACCATATATTTT
TRBJ2-3 | TRBV11-2 | - | - | CASSPSWVIDTQYF | TGTGCCAGCAGCCCGAGCTGGGTAATAGATACGCAGTATTTT
TRBJ1-2 | TRBV2 | once | - | CAAGSGYGYTF | TGTGCAGCAGGGAGTGGCTATGGCTACACCTTC
TRBJ2-2 | TRBV19 | - | - | CASSKGLGGTGELFF | TGTGCCAGTAGTAAAGGACTAGGGGGTACCGGGGAGCTGTTTTTT
TRBJ2-1 | TRBV6-6 | many | - | CASSHTNNEQFF | TGTGCCAGCAGCCACACCAACAATGAGCAGTTCTTC
TRBJ2-4 | TRBV28 | - | - | CATGDFKNIQYF | TGTGCCACCGGGGACTTCAAAAACATTCAGTACTTC
TRBJ1-1 | TRBV4-3 | few | TRBD1 | CASSQDITPGTGSPNTEAFF | TGCGCCAGCAGCCAAGATATTACCCCCGGGACAGGCTCTCCGAACACTGAAGCTTTCTTT
TRBJ1-1 | TRBV27 | - | - | CASSLSAGMTNTEAFF | TGTGCCAGCAGTTTATCGGCAGGGATGACGAACACTGAAGCTTTCTTT
TRBJ1-1 | TRBV19 | - | TRBD1 | CASSSRTGGAGTEAFF | TGTGCCAGTAGCTCCAGGACAGGGGGCGCCGGGACTGAAGCTTTCTTT
TRBJ2-3 | TRBV25-1 | few | TRBD1 | CASSEPGTGRFYTQYF | TGTGCCAGCAGTGAACCCGGGACAGGGAGATTCTATACGCAGTATTTT
TRBJ2-7 | TRBV28 | - | TRBD2 | CASSPPSGRGEQYF | TGTGCCAGCAGTCCCCCTAGCGGGAGGGGCGAGCAGTACTTC